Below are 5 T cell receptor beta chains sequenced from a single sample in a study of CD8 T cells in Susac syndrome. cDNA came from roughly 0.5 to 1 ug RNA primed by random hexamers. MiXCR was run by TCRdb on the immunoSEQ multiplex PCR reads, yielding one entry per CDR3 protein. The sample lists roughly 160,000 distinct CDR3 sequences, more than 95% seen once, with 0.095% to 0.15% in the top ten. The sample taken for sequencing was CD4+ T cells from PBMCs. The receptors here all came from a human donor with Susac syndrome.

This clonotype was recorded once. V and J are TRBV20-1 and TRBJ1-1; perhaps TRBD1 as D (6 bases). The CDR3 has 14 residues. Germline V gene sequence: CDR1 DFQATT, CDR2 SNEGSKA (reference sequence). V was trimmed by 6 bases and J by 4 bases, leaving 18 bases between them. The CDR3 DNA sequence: TGCAGTGCCCCACGGGGGGGGCTTATCACTGAAGCTTTCTTT. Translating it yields CSAPRGGLITEAFF.

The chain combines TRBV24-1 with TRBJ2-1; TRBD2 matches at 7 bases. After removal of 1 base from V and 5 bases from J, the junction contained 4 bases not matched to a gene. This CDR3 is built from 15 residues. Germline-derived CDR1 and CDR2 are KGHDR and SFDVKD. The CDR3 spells CATSDFGLGDNEQFF. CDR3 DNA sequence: TGTGCCACCAGTGATTTTGGACTAGGCGACAATGAGCAGTTCTTC.

CDR3 sequence: CSVTEGLEQYV. The CDR3 nucleotides read TGCAGCGTCACGGAAGGGCTCGAGCAGTACGTC. J is TRBJ2-7 and V is TRBV29-1; the D is unclear. Germline CDR1 is SQVTM and CDR2 is ANQGSEA. This CDR3 spans 11 amino acids. V was clipped by 6 bases and J by 6 bases, with 12 bases between them.

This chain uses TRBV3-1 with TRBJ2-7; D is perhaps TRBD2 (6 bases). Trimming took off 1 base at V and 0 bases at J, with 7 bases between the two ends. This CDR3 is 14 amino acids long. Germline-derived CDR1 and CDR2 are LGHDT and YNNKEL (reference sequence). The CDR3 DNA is TGTGCCAGCAGCCAAGCGGGAGACTCCTACGAGCAGTACTTC. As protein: CASSQAGDSYEQYF.

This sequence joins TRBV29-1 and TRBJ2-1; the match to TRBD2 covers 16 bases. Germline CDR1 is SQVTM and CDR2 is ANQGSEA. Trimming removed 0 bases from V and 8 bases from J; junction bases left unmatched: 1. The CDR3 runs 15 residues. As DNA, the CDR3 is TGCAGCGTTGAAGATGGGACTAGCGGGAGGGATGAGCAGTTCTTC. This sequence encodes CSVEDGTSGRDEQFF.